One and the same sample provided the 5 T cell receptor beta chains below, sequenced in a study of regulatory T cells in long-lasting Graves disease. Time point defined: persistent/refractory GD, antithyroid drugs over 5 years with positive TRAb. Researchers made the TCR library from RNA that was extracted from PBMCs. For TCR beta, libraries came from iRepertoire HTBI primers and Arm-PCR of CDR3 regions. TCRdb processed the multiplex PCR reads anew with MiXCR; each CDR3 protein has one entry. In the table there are 500,000 to 700,000 distinct CDR3 sequences, 25% to 35% of which are singletons. The sample was peripheral blood mononuclear cells (PBMCs), taken when the disease was refractory, from a patient treated with antithyroid drugs. Source of these receptors: a female donor with Graves disease.

This rearrangement joins TRBV30 to TRBJ2-7; D gene unclear. Per germline, CDR1 GTSNPN and CDR2 SVGIG (reference sequence). Trimming cost V 8 bases and J 3 bases, with 11 bases left between them. This CDR3 has 11 residues. The CDR3 region is CAASLNYEQYF. CDR3 coding DNA: TGTGCCGCGTCTCTCAACTACGAGCAGTACTTC.

In this sample, this clonotype turned up many times. V gene TRBV28 combines with J gene TRBJ1-1; unclear D gene. Germline V CDR1 and CDR2: MDHEN, SYDVKM. Trimming stripped 6 bases from V and 3 bases from J, with 14 bases between. This CDR3 comprises 14 residues. In nucleotides, the CDR3 is TGTGCCAGCAGCCCCCTAGGACTGTACACTGAAGCTTTCTTT. Residues: CASSPLGLYTEAFF.

The genes are TRBV29-1 and TRBJ2-2; D is perhaps TRBD2 (6 bases). Trimming left V 3 bases short and J 1 base short, with 9 bases between. The CDR3 consists of 14 residues. Germline CDR1 reads SQVTM; CDR2 reads ANQGSEA. CDR3 loop: CSVDHGRNTGELFF. CDR3 nucleotides: TGCAGCGTTGATCACGGGAGGAACACCGGGGAGCTGTTTTTT.

The V and J genes are TRBV9 and TRBJ1-1, with D unclear. Trimming pared 4 bases from V and 4 bases from J, leaving 17 bases between. In germline, CDR1 is SGDLS, CDR2 YYNGEE. The CDR3 has 15 residues. For the CDR3, the DNA is TGTGCCAGCAGCAAAGGTCCCAGGTGGGGCACTGAAGCTTTCTTT. Translation gives CASSKGPRWGTEAFF.

The V call is TRBV12-3 or TRBV12-4, the J call TRBJ1-2; the D is unclear. V was trimmed by 8 bases and J by 4 bases, leaving 17 bases between them. The CDR3 has 14 residues. The DNA for the CDR3 is TGTGCCAGCCTCCCTCGAGGGAACAGCTATGGCTACACCTTC. This gives the protein CASLPRGNSYGYTF.